This T cell receptor beta chain is from a study of blood T cells in healthy people across ages. Study summary: About one barcoded beta molecule per two T cells was captured by template switching.

A second about 7 to 12 cycle PCR used barcoded and J-beta primers. From the 5' RACE reads, TCRdb called clonotypes with MiXCR, one entry per CDR3 protein. Of about 640,000 distinct CDR3 sequences in the sample, roughly 50% were seen once. Germline V gene data show CDR1 as DFQATT and CDR2 as SNEGSKA (reference sequence). V was clipped by 4 bases and J by 2 bases, with 9 bases between them. The CDR3 has 14 amino acids. Sequenced: blood. The V and J genes are TRBV20-1 and TRBJ1-6; D may be TRBD1 (5 bases). The origin of this receptor is a man aged 55 to 70 in good health. Here the CDR3 DNA reads TGCAGTGCTACCTCGGGGGCCTATAATTCACCCCTCCACTTT. Its translation is CSATSGAYNSPLHF.